Sequencing of this TCR beta chain was carried out in a study of radiotherapy plus CTLA-4 blockade in lung cancer. Sequenced by immunoSEQ multiplex PCR; TCRdb stores in-frame clones only, minus some. Here the sample spans roughly 110,000 clones, 70% to 85% being singletons. Worth noting for this clone: Its antigen is still unknown.

General observations from the study: Blood saw expansion of tumor-derived TCR clones after radiotherapy plus ipilimumab.

The study gave focal radiation plus ipilimumab CTLA-4 blockade to patients with chemo-refractory metastatic non-small-cell lung cancer. Losses at the gene ends were 6 bases for V and 6 bases for J; bases not matched to a gene: 15. This CDR3 has 15 amino acids. Germline CDR1 and CDR2: SGHDT and YYEEEE. The chain links TRBV5-6 to TRBJ2-7; 7 bases are shared with TRBD2. This specimen was peripheral blood, taken from a patient treated with radiotherapy plus ipilimumab. The receptor comes from a human donor with non-small cell lung cancer that progressed on radiotherapy plus ipilimumab. Some clones in this sample may be carry-over from other donors' samples. The CDR3 sequence is CASNWRDVGGGEQYF. The CDR3 bases are TGTGCCAGCAATTGGAGGGACGTAGGCGGGGGCGAGCAGTACTTC.